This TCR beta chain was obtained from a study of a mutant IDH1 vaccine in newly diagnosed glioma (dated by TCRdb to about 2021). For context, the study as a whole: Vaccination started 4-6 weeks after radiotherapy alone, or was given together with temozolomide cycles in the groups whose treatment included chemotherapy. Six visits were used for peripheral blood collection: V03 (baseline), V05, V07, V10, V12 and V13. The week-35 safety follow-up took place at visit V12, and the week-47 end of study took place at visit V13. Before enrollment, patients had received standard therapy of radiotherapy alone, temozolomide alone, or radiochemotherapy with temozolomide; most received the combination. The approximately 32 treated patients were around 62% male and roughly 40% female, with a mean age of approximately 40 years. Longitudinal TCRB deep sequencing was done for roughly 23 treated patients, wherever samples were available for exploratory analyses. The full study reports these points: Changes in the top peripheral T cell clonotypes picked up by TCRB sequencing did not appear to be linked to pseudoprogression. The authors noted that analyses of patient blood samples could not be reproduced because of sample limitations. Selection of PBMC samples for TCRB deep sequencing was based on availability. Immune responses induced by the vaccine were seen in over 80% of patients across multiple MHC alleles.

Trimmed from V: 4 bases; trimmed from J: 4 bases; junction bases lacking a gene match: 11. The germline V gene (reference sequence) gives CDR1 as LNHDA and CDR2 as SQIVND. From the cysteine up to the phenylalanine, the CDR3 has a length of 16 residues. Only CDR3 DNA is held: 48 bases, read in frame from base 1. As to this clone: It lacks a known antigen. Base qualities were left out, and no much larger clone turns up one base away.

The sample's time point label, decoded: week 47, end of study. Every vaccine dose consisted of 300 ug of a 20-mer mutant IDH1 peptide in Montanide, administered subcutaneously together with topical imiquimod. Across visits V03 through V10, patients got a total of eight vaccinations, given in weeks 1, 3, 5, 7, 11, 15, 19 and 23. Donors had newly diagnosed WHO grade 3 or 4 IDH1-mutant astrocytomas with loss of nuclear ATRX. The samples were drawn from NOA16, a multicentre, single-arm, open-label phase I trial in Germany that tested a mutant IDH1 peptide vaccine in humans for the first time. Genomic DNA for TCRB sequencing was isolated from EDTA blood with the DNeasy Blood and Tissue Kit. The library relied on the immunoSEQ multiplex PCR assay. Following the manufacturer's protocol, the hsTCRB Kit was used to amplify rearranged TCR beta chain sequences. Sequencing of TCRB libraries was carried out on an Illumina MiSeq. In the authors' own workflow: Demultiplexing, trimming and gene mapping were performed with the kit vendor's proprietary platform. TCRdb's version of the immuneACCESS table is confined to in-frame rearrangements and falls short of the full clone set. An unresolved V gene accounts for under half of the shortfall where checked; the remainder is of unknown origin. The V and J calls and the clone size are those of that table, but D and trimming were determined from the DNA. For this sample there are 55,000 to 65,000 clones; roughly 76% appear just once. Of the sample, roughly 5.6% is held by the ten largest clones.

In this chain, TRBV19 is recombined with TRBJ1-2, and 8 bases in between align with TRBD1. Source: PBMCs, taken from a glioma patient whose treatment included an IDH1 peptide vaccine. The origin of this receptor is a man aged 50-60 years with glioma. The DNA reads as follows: TGTGCCAGTAGTACCCAACGGACAGGGTACACCTATGGCTACACCTTC. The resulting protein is CASSTQRTGYTYGYTF.